The entry below gives a single T cell receptor beta chain sequence along with its context. The target antigen is unknown. The table came from immunoSEQ multiplex PCR; TCRdb's copy has only in-frame clones and leaves some out. Of some 100,000 clones listed, over 75% were seen once; the top ten hold 1.5% to 2%. This sample was taken from a study of OX40 agonist ivuxolimab in advanced cancers. Across the study: Patients assigned to dose escalation were diagnosed with hepatocellular carcinoma, melanoma, renal cell or head and neck cancer. Eligibility admitted prior anti-PD-1, anti-PD-L1 or anti-CTLA-4 therapy; approximately 40% had some. General study results and limits: Both CD4+ and CD8+ T cell populations in blood had undergone clonal expansion by week 6 at 0.1 to 3.0 mg/kg.

The investigators sampled blood at baseline, at cycle 4 day 1, and at cycle 7 day 1. Germline loops: CDR1 MNHNS, CDR2 SASEGT. This CDR3 spans 16 amino acids. Trimming removed 2 bases from V and 6 bases from J, with 16 bases in between. This TCR derives from an adult with an advanced solid tumor such as melanoma, head and neck, liver or kidney cancer. V gene TRBV6-1 combines with J gene TRBJ1-4; D perhaps matches TRBD1 (5 bases). Material: CD4+ or CD8+ T cells sorted from blood, obtained in a trial of the OX40 agonist ivuxolimab. CDR3 loop: CASSEFAGPGDEKLFF. The CDR3 nucleotides are TGTGCCAGCAGTGAATTCGCAGGTCCGGGGGATGAAAAACTGTTTTTT.